The present TCR beta chain was sequenced within a study of HIV-infected patients and healthy controls. Whole blood was used without fractionation, so all unsorted peripheral T cells were included. Alpha and beta constant-region primers primed reverse transcription of 400 to 650 ng RNA. Separate chain-specific third strand synthesis with multiplexing indices produced the alpha and beta libraries. Each cDNA molecule was barcoded, and a single primer pair amplified each chain. A 5' RACE adapter with a random hexamer and the SP2 primer site was joined to cDNA. TCRdb ran MiXCR on the 5' RACE reads and lists one entry per CDR3 protein. The table lists roughly 8,100 distinct CDR3 sequences, around 8.6% of them singletons. This clonotype turned up a few times. Trimming shortened V by 2 bases and J by 3 bases, and 23 bases separated the two germline ends. There are 17 residues in the CDR3. CDR1 and CDR2 from the germline V gene are SQVTM and ANQGSEA.

This chain uses TRBV29-1 with TRBJ2-7; D gene unclear. The clonotype was recovered from an adult with HIV infection. Here the sequenced sample was blood, taken before antiretroviral therapy. The CDR3, as DNA: TGCAGCGTTGAACGGTATGTCCCGGGTCGATTGGACTACGAGCAGTACTTC. Amino acids: CSVERYVPGRLDYEQYF.